This TCR beta chain emerged from a study of T cell repertoires in cytomegalovirus infection. About the research overall: CMV infection and matching HLA type were both indicated by public TCR beta signatures.

The sample holds many counts of this clonotype. Its cognate antigen is unknown. Per germline, CDR1 SNHLY and CDR2 FYNNEI. V shed 1 base and J 8 bases; nucleotides not matched to a gene: 7. CDR3 length: 14 amino acids. TCRdb used MiXCR to reprocess the reads, holding one entry per CDR3 protein. The table includes around 300,000 distinct CDR3 sequences, about 25% detected once. Study-level points and caveats: Of the TCR beta families, the public ones yielded a cumulative frequency that identified carriers of CMV plus the relevant HLA. Dominating the ex vivo response were HLA-C-restricted CMV-specific TCR beta clonotypes.

The receptor comes from a human donor in good health (CMV status not recorded). Some clones in this sample may be carry-over from other donors' samples. Sample: PBMCs. This chain uses TRBV2 with TRBJ1-2, with 7 nucleotides matching TRBD1. The CDR3 sequence is CASSEGTGLTGYTF. The CDR3 DNA follows: TGTGCCAGCAGTGAAGGGACAGGCCTGACAGGCTACACCTTC.